This T cell receptor (beta chain) was observed in a study of response to subunit inactivated influenza vaccine. Study results and caveats: The authors offered the suggestion that each seasonal influenza vaccination recruits few new T cells.

TCRdb re-analysed the RT-PCR reads in MiXCR, keeping a single row per CDR3 protein. This table has 500,000 to 650,000 distinct CDR3 sequences, 7.6% appearing once. In this sample, this clonotype turned up a few times. As yet, its antigen is unknown. The germline gives CDR1 LGHDT, CDR2 YNNKEL (reference sequence). The CDR3 loop spans 15 amino acids. V shed 5 bases and J 5 bases; nucleotides not matched to a gene: 5. The clonotype comes from a man between 50 and 70 years old who received an inactivated influenza vaccine. The sample in question was PBMCs from blood, obtained around 25 months after vaccination. This chain joins TRBV3-1 and TRBJ2-1; 11 positions agree with TRBD2. The chain's CDR3 is CASSFSGRAHNEQFF. The DNA for the CDR3 is TGTGCCAGCAGCTTTAGCGGGAGGGCCCACAATGAGCAGTTCTTC.